These 17 T cell receptor beta chains share one sample of origin, sequenced in a study of T cell repertoires in cytomegalovirus infection. These receptors' targets are unknown. In TCRdb, the reads were re-called with MiXCR into one record per CDR3 protein. This sample has some 700,000 distinct CDR3 sequences, with roughly 30% found just once. The sequencing here drew on cultured PBMCs, taken from culture after CMV antigen stimulation. All receptors come from a human donor in good health (CMV status not recorded). Some clones in this sample may be carry-over from other donors' samples.

The chain links TRBV20-1 to TRBJ2-1; 10 nucleotides align to TRBD2. The V gene end was trimmed by 2 bases and the J gene end by 8 bases; junction bases not matched to a gene: 6. Germline lookup yields CDR1 DFQATT and CDR2 SNEGSKA (reference sequence). The CDR3 is made up of 14 amino acids. The CDR3 sequence: CSARSSGRSDEQFF. The CDR3 DNA follows: TGCAGTGCTAGAAGTAGCGGGAGGTCCGATGAGCAGTTCTTC.

This clonotype was seen a handful of times. CDR3 in amino acids: CASSSVLTGPNTGELFF. Here the CDR3 DNA reads TGTGCCAGCAGTTCCGTCCTGACAGGGCCGAACACCGGGGAGCTGTTTTTT. V and J are TRBV6-6 and TRBJ2-2, with TRBD1 matching 7 bases. V lost 4 bases, J lost 0 bases, and 8 bases stayed unmatched. The CDR3 is 17 amino acids. Germline values: CDR1 MNHNY, CDR2 SVGAGI (reference sequence).

The V and J genes are TRBV14 and TRBJ1-6; the D is unclear. The CDR3 covers 16 residues. With 3 bases removed from V and 7 bases from J, the gap between germline ends came to 16 bases. Germline CDR1 is SGHDN and CDR2 is FVKESK. The CDR3 DNA is TGTGCCAGCAGCCATCAGACGTGGGCTTCAAATTCACCCCTCCACTTT. Protein: CASSHQTWASNSPLHF.

The J gene is TRBJ1-5, the V gene TRBV2; no definite D call. Trimming removed 7 bases at V and 4 bases at J, with 8 bases between. Germline CDR1 SNHLY, CDR2 FYNNEI. This CDR3 contains 12 residues. The CDR3 DNA reads TGTGCCAGCAAGAGCGATAATCAGCCCCAGCATTTT. Encoded protein: CASKSDNQPQHF.

This clonotype was observed a handful of times. CDR3 coding DNA: TGTGCCAGCAGGGGGGGGGTAGCGGAGACCTCGTATAAAGGGAACCAGTACTTC. Translation: CASRGGVAETSYKGNQYF. The chain links TRBV6-1 to TRBJ2-5; TRBD2 matches at 7 bases. V lost 6 bases, J lost 10 bases, and 26 bases stayed unmatched. Germline values: CDR1 MNHNS, CDR2 SASEGT. This CDR3 region has 18 residues.

The sample holds a few counts of this clonotype. The rearrangement joins TRBV29-1 to TRBJ2-3; D may be TRBD1 (6 bases). Trimming stripped 3 bases from V and 5 bases from J, with 27 bases between. CDR1 and CDR2 from the germline V gene are SQVTM and ANQGSEA. This CDR3 has 18 residues. In nucleotides, the CDR3 is TGCAGCGTTGATGGGCTCCAAGAACGGGACACCCGAGAAGATACGCAGTATTTT. It is translated as CSVDGLQERDTREDTQYF.

The chain recombines TRBV20-1 with TRBJ1-6, with D possibly matching TRBD1 (5 bases). The CDR3 has 13 residues. Germline V CDR1 and CDR2: DFQATT, SNEGSKA (reference sequence). V lost 3 bases to trimming and J lost 7 bases, with 10 bases between them. The CDR3 loop reads CSASWQGNSPLHF. The CDR3 DNA follows: TGCAGTGCTAGTTGGCAGGGCAATTCACCCCTCCACTTT.

In this sample, this clonotype turned up once. The genes are TRBV9 and TRBJ2-7; a weak D match, TRBD2 (6 bases). The CDR3 loop spans 18 amino acids. The V end was cut by 4 bases, the J end by 5 bases, with 28 bases between. CDR1 and CDR2 (germline): SGDLS, YYNGEE. The CDR3 sequence: CASSIHPNSIADFNEQYF. The CDR3 nucleotides are TGTGCCAGCAGCATCCACCCCAACTCCATAGCGGACTTCAACGAGCAGTACTTC.

This clonotype was observed once. This chain connects TRBV12-5 to TRBJ2-1, with D uncertain. V lost 1 base to trimming and J lost 7 bases, with 23 bases between them. CDR3 length equals 18 residues. CDR1 LGHNT and CDR2 FRNRAP come from the germline V gene. CDR3 sequence (DNA): TGTGCTAGTGGTTTGGACCCCCCCCGGCCAAAACACCCGAATGAGCAGTTCTTC. Translated: CASGLDPPRPKHPNEQFF. Supplemented by reference TRBV12-5 and TRBJ2-1, the full variable domain reads DARVTQTPRHKVTEMGQEVTMRCQPILGHNTVFWYRQTMMQGLELLAYFRNRAPLDDSGMPKDRFSAEMPDATLATLKIQPSEPRDSAVYFCASGLDPPRPKHPNEQFFGPGTRLTVL.

This clonotype was observed a few times. This chain connects TRBV7-2 to TRBJ1-2, with a tentative D call TRBD1 (5 bases). This CDR3 region has 15 residues. From germline, CDR1 is SGHTA and CDR2 FQGNSA. Trimming cost V 5 bases and J 3 bases, with 16 bases left between them. In nucleotides, the CDR3 is TGTGCCAGCAGCCCCACTTCGGGGGGTGACTATGGCTACACCTTC. Translating it yields CASSPTSGGDYGYTF.

The chain uses TRBV7-8 and TRBJ2-5, with TRBD2 as a possible D gene (6 bases). The V and J ends lost 2 bases and 2 bases respectively, with 15 bases between them. CDR1 SGHVS and CDR2 FQNEAQ come from the germline V gene. This CDR3 contains 16 residues. The CDR3 region has the DNA TGTGCCAGCAGCTTAAATACGTTGGAGGGACAAGAGACCCAGTACTTC. Translated: CASSLNTLEGQETQYF. The full variable domain, in which reference TRBV7-8 and TRBJ2-5 provide the parts outside the CDR3, is GAGVSQSPRYKVAKRGQDVALRCDPISGHVSLFWYQQALGQGPEFLTYFQNEAQLDKSGLPSDRFFAERPEGSVSTLKIQRTQQEDSAVYLCASSLNTLEGQETQYFGPGTRLLVL.

V usage is TRBV5-4 and J usage is TRBJ1-2; 12 bases line up with TRBD1. The V gene end was trimmed by 4 bases and the J gene end by 8 bases; junction bases not matched to a gene: 9. The germline CDR1 and CDR2 sequences are SGHNT and YYREEE (reference sequence). The CDR3 loop spans 15 amino acids. CDR3 amino acids: CASSTPGQGAEGYTF. In nucleotides, the CDR3 is TGTGCCAGCAGCACACCGGGACAGGGGGCGGAGGGCTACACCTTC.

This clonotype was seen only a few times. The rearrangement joins TRBV2 to TRBJ2-2; D gene unclear. Germline V lookup: CDR1 SNHLY, CDR2 FYNNEI. This CDR3 has 15 residues. Trimming cost V 4 bases and J 4 bases, with 13 bases left between them. The CDR3 coding sequence is TGTGCCAGCAGTGTTATGGCCCGGTTCACCGGGGAGCTGTTTTTT. This sequence encodes CASSVMARFTGELFF.

This clonotype came up a few times. The V call is TRBV7-2, the J call TRBJ2-7, with 7 bases identical to TRBD1. Germline V gene sequence: CDR1 SGHTA, CDR2 FQGNSA. With V trimmed by 5 bases and J by 3 bases, 7 bases remained unmatched. The CDR3 length is 14 residues. CDR3 sequence: CASSLNRGGYEQYF. The CDR3 DNA reads TGTGCCAGCAGCCTCAACAGGGGTGGCTACGAGCAGTACTTC.

This clonotype was seen ten or more times. The J gene is TRBJ1-2, the V gene TRBV28; D unclear. The CDR3 consists of 12 residues. Trimming stripped 1 base from V and 8 bases from J, with 8 bases between. Germline V CDR1 and CDR2: MDHEN, SYDVKM. The CDR3 DNA reads as TGTGCCAGCAGTTTATCGGGGTACGGCTACACCTTC. Protein product: CASSLSGYGYTF.

The table lists this clonotype with many counts. This chain links TRBV7-2 with TRBJ2-3; D tentatively fits TRBD1 or TRBD2 (5 bases each). Trimming took 4 bases from V and 3 from J, leaving 14 bases between them. This CDR3 has 15 residues. Germline V gives CDR1 SGHTA, CDR2 FQGNSA. This CDR3 is CASSSRDPLTDTQYF. As DNA, the CDR3 is TGTGCCAGCAGCTCACGGGACCCTTTAACAGATACGCAGTATTTT.

In its sample, this clonotype was seen many times. The genes are TRBV7-2 and TRBJ2-3; D ambiguous. V was clipped by 1 base and J by 5 bases, with 4 bases between them. The CDR3 consists of 12 residues. Germline CDR1 SGHTA, CDR2 FQGNSA. CDR3 DNA: TGTGCCAGCAGCTTAGGGGAAGATACGCAGTATTTT. It codes for CASSLGEDTQYF. The full variable domain, its missing parts supplied by reference TRBV7-2 and TRBJ2-3, is GAGVSQSPSNKVTEKGKDVELRCDPISGHTALYWYRQSLGQGLEFLIYFQGNSAPDKSGLPSDRFSAERTGGSVSTLTIQRTQQEDSAVYLCASSLGEDTQYFGPGTRLTVL.